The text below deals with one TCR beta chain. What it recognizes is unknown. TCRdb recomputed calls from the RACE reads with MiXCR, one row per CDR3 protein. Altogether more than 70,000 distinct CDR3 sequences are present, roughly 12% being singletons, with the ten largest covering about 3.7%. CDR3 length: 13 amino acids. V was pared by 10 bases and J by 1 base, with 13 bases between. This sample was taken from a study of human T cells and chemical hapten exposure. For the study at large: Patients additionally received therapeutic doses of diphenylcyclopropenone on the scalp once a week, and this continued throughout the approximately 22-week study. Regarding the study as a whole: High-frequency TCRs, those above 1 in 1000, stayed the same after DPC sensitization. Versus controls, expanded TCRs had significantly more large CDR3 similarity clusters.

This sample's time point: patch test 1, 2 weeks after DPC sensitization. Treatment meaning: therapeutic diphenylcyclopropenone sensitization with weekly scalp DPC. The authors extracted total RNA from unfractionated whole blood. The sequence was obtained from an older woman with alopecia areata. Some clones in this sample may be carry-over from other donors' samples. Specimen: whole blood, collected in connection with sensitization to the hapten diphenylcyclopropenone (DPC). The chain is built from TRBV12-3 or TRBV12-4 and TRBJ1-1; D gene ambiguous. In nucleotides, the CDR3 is TGTGCCACCTCGGAGATCGAGAACACTGAAGCTTTCTTT. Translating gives CATSEIENTEAFF.